This section outlines one T cell receptor beta chain sequence together with its context. The antigen it binds to is not known. Nothing much larger sits one base from this clone, and base qualities are not available. The time point label, as the study defines it: about 28 days (+/-7) after the second vaccine dose. AZD1222 recipients with second doses at about 4 weeks or about 12 weeks were pooled, because spike-specific TCR depth and breadth did not differ between schedules. Samples from vaccinated people were obtained from the UK trials COV001 and COV002, which included a single-blind randomized controlled phase 2/3 trial of AZD1222 (ChAdOx1 nCoV-19) in healthy adults. Trial participant PBMC samples were collected at day 0 and day 28 after the second dose for TCRbeta chain sequencing. The data are from a study of T cell responses to AZD1222 COVID-19 vaccine (dated by TCRdb to the early 2020s). Study-wide context: A total of about 240 trial participants underwent TCR sequencing, of whom around 200 received two doses of AZD1222 and about 26 received two doses of the MenACWY control vaccine. Trial participants were enrolled by age into subgroups of 18-55, 56-69 and 70-plus years, and around 140, 26 and 57 TCR-sequenced participants, respectively, were included in these subgroups.

The study at large found these results: In the small 56-69-year group, the increase in depth fell short of significance, most likely because of low power. Because no day 14 peak-response samples were available, repertoires were characterized only after the peak T cell response. Most participants were white British and females outnumbered males, and the authors suggested that clonal diversity may have been underestimated. The vaccine-associated CD4 TCRs covered the entire spike protein, and the dominant responses fell in regions 160-218 and 743-854. Reportedly, close to half of the unique spike-specific TCRs recognized epitopes lying outside the regions that are mutated in the B.1.351 and B.1.1.7 variants. Conclusions about previously exposed vaccinees are limited, since just 5 to 7 AZD1222 recipients were seropositive for SARS-CoV-2 at baseline. After two AZD1222 doses, spike-specific TCR breadth and depth were significantly higher than at day 0 and than in MenACWY recipients.

The CDR3 regions of human TCRbeta chains were subjected to immunosequencing. In the authors' own workflow: TCRs in the repertoires were compared against a reference library of SARS-CoV-2-specific TCRs that had been generated with the MIRA antigen-specificity platform. Breadth meant the fraction of unique TCRs that were SARS-CoV-2-associated, whereas depth meant the fraction of total T cells that were SARS-CoV-2-associated. Using the MIRA data, each spike-specific TCR was mapped to the spike region that the TCR reacts to and placed in a CD4 or CD8 class. Log10-transformed breadth and depth values were compared by one-way ANOVA with Sidak's multiple comparisons tests. The clones in this table, taken by TCRdb from immuneACCESS, are in-frame only. Not every clone is retained; where verified, under half of the shortfall comes from an unresolved V gene, and the cause of the rest is unknown. V and J calls and clone size are those listed in that table; D and trimming were worked out from the DNA. In this sample the table shows about 160,000 clones, approximately 87% of which occur a single time. The ten most abundant clones make up roughly 4.3% of the sample.

The CDR3 contains 18 residues, cysteine and phenylalanine counted. The read is trimmed to its CDR3 DNA, 54 bases read in frame from base 1. From a lookup of the germline V gene, CDR1 and CDR2 are MRHNA and SNTAGT. The junction shows trimming of 2 bases on V and 0 bases on J, and the gene matches do not reach 10 bases of it. The material sequenced was peripheral blood, taken 28 days after the second AZD1222 dose. The rearrangement combines TRBV6-4 with TRBJ1-1; 9 of the junction bases match TRBD1. The clonotype originates from an adult who received the AZD1222 COVID-19 vaccine. The nucleotide sequence is TGTGCCAGCAGTGACAGCGCCTCCGGGACAGGGATGAACACTGAAGCTTTCTTT. It encodes CASSDSASGTGMNTEAFF.